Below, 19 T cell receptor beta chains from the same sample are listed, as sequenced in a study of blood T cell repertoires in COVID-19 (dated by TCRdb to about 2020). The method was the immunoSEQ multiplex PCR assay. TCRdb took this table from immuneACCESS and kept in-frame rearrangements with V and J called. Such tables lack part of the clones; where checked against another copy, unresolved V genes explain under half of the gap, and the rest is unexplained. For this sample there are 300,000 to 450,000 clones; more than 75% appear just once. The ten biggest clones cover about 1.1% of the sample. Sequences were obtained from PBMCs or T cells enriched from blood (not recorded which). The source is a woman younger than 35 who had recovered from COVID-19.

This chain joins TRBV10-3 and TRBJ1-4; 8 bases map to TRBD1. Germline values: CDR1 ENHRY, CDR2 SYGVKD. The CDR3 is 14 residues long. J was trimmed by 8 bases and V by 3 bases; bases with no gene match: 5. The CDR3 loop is CAISDGQGGEKLFF. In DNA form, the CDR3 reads TGTGCCATCAGTGACGGACAGGGAGGGGAAAAACTGTTTTTT.

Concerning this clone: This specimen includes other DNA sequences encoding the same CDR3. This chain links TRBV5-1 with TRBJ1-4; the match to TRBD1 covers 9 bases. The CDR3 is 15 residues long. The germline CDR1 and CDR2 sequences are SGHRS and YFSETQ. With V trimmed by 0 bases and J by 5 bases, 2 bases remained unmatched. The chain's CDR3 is CASSLVGTGNEKLFF. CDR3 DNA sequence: TGCGCCAGCAGCTTGGTAGGGACAGGGAATGAAAAACTGTTTTTT. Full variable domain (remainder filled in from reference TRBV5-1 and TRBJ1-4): KAGVTQTPRYLIKTRGQQVTLSCSPISGHRSVSWYQQTPGQGLQFLFEYFSETQRNKGNFPGRFSGRQFSNSRSEMNVSTLELGDSALYLCASSLVGTGNEKLFFGSGTQLSVL.

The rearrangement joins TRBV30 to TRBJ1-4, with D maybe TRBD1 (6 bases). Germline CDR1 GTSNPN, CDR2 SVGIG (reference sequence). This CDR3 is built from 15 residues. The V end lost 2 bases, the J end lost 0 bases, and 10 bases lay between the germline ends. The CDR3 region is CAWSTGQSTNEKLFF. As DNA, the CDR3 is TGTGCCTGGAGTACCGGACAGTCAACTAATGAAAAACTGTTTTTT.

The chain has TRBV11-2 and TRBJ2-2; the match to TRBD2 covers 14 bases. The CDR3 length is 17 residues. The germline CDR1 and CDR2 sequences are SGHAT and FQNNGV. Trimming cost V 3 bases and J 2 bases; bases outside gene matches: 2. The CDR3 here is CASSFGLAGGNTGELFF. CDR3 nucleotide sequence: TGTGCCAGCAGCTTCGGACTAGCGGGGGGAAACACCGGGGAGCTGTTTTTT.

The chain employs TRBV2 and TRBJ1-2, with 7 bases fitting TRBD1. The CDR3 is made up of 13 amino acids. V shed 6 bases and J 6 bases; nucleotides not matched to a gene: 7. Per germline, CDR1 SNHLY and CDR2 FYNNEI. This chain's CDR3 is CASRTTGVNGYTF. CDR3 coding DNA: TGTGCCAGCAGGACTACAGGGGTAAATGGCTACACCTTC.

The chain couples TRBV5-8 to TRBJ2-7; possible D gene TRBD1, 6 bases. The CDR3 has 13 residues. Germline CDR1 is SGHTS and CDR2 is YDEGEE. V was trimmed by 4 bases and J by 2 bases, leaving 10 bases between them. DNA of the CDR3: TGTGCCAGCAGCCTGGACAGAGCCTACGAGCAGTACTTC. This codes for CASSLDRAYEQYF.

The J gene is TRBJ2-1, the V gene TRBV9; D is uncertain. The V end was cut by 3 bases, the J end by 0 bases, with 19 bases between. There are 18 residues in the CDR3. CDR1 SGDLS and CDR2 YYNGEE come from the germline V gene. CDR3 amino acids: CASSASSTVRSSYNEQFF. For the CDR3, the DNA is TGTGCCAGCAGCGCCTCTTCGACGGTTAGGAGCTCCTACAATGAGCAGTTCTTC.

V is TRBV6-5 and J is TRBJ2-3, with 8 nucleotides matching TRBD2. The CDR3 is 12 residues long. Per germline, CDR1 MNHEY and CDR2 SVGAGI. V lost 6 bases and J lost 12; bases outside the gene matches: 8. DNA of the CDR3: TGTGCCAGCAGACCCCCTCGGGGGGGACAGTATTTT. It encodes CASRPPRGGQYF.

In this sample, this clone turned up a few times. CDR3 residues: CASSISGLDSNTEAFF. The CDR3 nucleotides read TGTGCCAGTAGTATAAGCGGGTTAGACTCGAACACTGAAGCTTTCTTT. The chain uses TRBV19 and TRBJ1-1, with D unclear. The germline CDR1 and CDR2 sequences are LNHDA and SQIVND (reference sequence). V dropped 2 bases and J dropped 1 base, with 14 bases sitting between them. The CDR3 length is 16 residues.

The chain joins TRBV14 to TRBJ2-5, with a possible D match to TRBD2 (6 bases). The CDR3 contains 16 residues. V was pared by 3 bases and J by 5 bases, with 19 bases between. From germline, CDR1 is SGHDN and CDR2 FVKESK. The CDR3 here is CASSHGRTTHPETQYF. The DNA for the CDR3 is TGTGCCAGCAGCCATGGAAGGACTACCCACCCGGAGACCCAGTACTTC.

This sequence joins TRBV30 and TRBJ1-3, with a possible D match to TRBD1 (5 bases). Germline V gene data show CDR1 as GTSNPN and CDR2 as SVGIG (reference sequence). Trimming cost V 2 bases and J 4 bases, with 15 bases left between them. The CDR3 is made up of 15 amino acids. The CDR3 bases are TGTGCCTGGAGTCCAGCAGGGCTAACGGGAAACACCATATATTTT. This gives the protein CAWSPAGLTGNTIYF.

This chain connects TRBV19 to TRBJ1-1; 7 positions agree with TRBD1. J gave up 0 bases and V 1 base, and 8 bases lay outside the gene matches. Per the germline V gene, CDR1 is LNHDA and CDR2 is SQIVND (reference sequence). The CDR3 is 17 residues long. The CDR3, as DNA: TGTGCCAGTAGTATAGGAGGGGGCTTTATCATGAACACTGAAGCTTTCTTT. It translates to CASSIGGGFIMNTEAFF.

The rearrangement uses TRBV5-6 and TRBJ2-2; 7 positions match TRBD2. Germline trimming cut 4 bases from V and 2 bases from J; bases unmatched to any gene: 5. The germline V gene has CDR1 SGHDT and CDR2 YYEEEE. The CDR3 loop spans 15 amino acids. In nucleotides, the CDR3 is TGTGCCAGCAGCGGGTGGGACTATAACACCGGGGAGCTGTTTTTT. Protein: CASSGWDYNTGELFF.

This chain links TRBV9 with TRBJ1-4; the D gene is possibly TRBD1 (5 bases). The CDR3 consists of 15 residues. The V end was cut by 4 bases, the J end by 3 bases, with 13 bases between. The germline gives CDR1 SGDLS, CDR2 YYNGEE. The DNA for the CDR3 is TGTGCCAGCAGCTCAGGGAAATCAGCTAATGAAAAACTGTTTTTT. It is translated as CASSSGKSANEKLFF.

The CDR3: CASSQVAGGSYNEQFF. The CDR3 DNA sequence: TGTGCCAGCAGCCAAGTTGCGGGGGGCTCCTACAATGAGCAGTTCTTC. The chain combines TRBV3-1 (or the pseudogene TRBV3-2) with TRBJ2-1; 8 bases are shared with TRBD2. Germline V gene sequence: CDR1 LGHDT, CDR2 YNNKEL (reference sequence). The CDR3 covers 16 residues. J lost 0 bases, V lost 1 base, and 2 bases had no gene match.

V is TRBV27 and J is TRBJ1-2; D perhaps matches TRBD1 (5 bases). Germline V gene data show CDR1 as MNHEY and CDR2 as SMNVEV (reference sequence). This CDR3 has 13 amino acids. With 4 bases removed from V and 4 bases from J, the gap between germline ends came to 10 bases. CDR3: CASSSTELYGYTF. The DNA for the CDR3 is TGTGCCAGCAGTTCGACAGAACTCTATGGCTACACCTTC.

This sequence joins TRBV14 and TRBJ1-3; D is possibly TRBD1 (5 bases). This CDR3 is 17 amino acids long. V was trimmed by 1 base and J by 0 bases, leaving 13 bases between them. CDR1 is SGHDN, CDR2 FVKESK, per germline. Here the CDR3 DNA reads TGTGCCAGCAGCCAAGTTTTCGGACAACCCTCTGGAAACACCATATATTTT. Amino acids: CASSQVFGQPSGNTIYF.

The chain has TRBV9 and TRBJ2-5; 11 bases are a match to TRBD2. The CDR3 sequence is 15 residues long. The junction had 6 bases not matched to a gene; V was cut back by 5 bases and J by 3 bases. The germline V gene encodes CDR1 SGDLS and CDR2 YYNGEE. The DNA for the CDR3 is TGTGCCAGCAGTTCCGCGGGACTAGCGGAAGAGACCCAGTACTTC. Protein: CASSSAGLAEETQYF.

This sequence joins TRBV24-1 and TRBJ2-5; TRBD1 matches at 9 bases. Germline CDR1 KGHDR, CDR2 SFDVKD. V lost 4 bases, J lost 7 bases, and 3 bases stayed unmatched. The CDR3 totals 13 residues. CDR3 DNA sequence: TGTGCCACCAGTGAGAGACAGGGGGGGACCCAGTACTTC. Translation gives CATSERQGGTQYF.